This T cell receptor (beta chain) derives from a study of CD4 T cells in relation to SARS-CoV-2 and coronaviruses. This clone was seen a handful of times. CD4+ T cells from unexposed donors were obtained before the COVID-19 pandemic (2011-2018). The assay was immunoSEQ multiplex PCR, and TCRdb's table has in-frame clones only and misses some. The sample holds 50,000 to 70,000 clones, 87% seen once. This receptor was obtained from a human donor in good health. The sample consisted of memory CD4+ T cells from PBMCs.

The CDR3, as DNA: TGTGCCAGTAGTATAGAACTAGGATCGTACTCCGGGGAGCTGTTTTTT. Its protein is CASSIELGSYSGELFF. This sequence joins TRBV19 and TRBJ2-2; perhaps TRBD2 as D (5 bases). CDR3 length: 16 residues. In germline, CDR1 is LNHDA, CDR2 SQIVND (reference sequence). V was pared by 0 bases and J by 6 bases, with 14 bases between.